This T cell receptor (beta chain) was captured by sequencing in a study of shared clonotypes between healthy human individuals (dated by TCRdb to the early 2020s). For the wider study: A few men and two women, aged 18 to 49 years, made up the cohort. To estimate repertoire size and how much clonotype sharing occurs between individuals, the study deeply sequenced the blood TCR repertoires of five healthy adults. Libraries were prepared and TCR repertoires were sequenced by different laboratories using diverse techniques, in order to increase sequencing depth and limit assay-specific biases. Each donor's leukapheresis produced roughly between about 0.9 and 9.5 billion PBMCs. For each donor, three plates each were used for CD4 naive and CD4 memory, two plates were used for CD8 naive, and one plate was used for CD8 memory.

Healthy HIV-negative adults with no recently reported acute infections or vaccinations were included as donors. All donors were Caucasian adults living in Nashville, Tennessee, USA. CD4+ T cells were enriched through magnetic negative selection, after which naive cells were positively selected on CD45RA and the remaining negative fraction served as the memory subset. After blood collection by leukapheresis, PBMCs were isolated using Ficoll-Histopaque density gradient centrifugation and then cryopreserved in the vapor phase of liquid nitrogen. Analytical flow cytometry was used to check the purity and quantity of each magnetically sorted T cell population. Each sorted fraction had its genomic DNA isolated and then quantified by UV absorbance on a Nanodrop 2000c. For this clone: Its antigen remains undetermined. No quality values exist for individual bases; no much larger clone is one base distant.

Using the deep immunoSEQ assay, TCR CDR3 regions were amplified from genomic DNA by multiplex PCR. Extracted genomic DNA from each cell subset was distributed evenly across all wells of several immunoSEQ 96-well plates, and each plate was treated as a replicate. Each replicate PCR for sorted subsets received roughly 0.2 ug genomic DNA, equal to 30,000 or so T cell genomes. Purified libraries were quantified with a Qubit 3.0 fluorometer, sized on a Bioanalyzer 2100, and re-quantified with the KAPA Library Quantification kit. Every immunoSEQ 96-well plate was sequenced on a separate single-read 150-cycle Illumina NextSeq 550 flow cell. The published analysis was carried out like this. Because only junctional sequences without quality scores were contained in the immunoSEQ output, filtering matching that applied to full-length reads could not be performed. To assign V/J genes and CDR3, sequences were annotated against IMGT germline references using PyIR, a Python wrapper for IgBLAST v1.9. Any read was removed if the V/J assignment was weak (E-value above 1e-6), the CDR3 was missing, or the read contained stop codons, out-of-frame junctions, or ambiguous translated residues. V3J clonotypes were defined as sequences sharing the same inferred V gene, J gene, and CDR3 amino acid sequence. Percentage overlap between repertoires was calculated by dividing the number of shared unique clonotypes by the size of the smaller repertoire. Richness of each repertoire was evaluated using RTK rarefaction, the Chao1 estimator, and Recon v2.1 estimates of unobserved clonotypes. OLGA was used to compute generation probabilities for all TCRbeta clonotypes that the gDNA method yielded from four donors. The source is immuneACCESS, and TCRdb retained only in-frame sequences with V and J called. Part of the clones is not carried over; for the studies checked, unresolved V genes explain less than half of this, and the remainder is unexplained. D and trimming were read from the DNA, whereas the V and J calls and clone size are those reported in that table. The sample table shows some 1 million clones, and roughly 80% are seen once. The ten biggest clones cover 1.4% of the sample.

Summary of the overall study and its limitations: Naive subsets generally had larger estimated clonotype richness than memory subsets. Sampling was restricted to blood, and TCR repertoires in tissues likely differ from the TCR repertoires found in blood. Compared with non-shared clonotypes, clonotypes shared by all four sorted-subset donors had higher generation probabilities. Sharing across several donors was observed for approximately 5% of naive CD4, around 3.5% of naive CD8, around 2.5% of memory CD4, and over 0.3% of memory CD8 clonotypes. Rarefaction of sorted-subset datasets indicated incomplete sequencing despite the large sequencing depth. The small number of donors limited the genetic and exposure-history diversity represented. Based on pairwise subsampling, the degree of clonotype sharing among donors was expected to be affected by sequencing depth.

CDR1 SGHTA and CDR2 FQGNSA are derived from the germline V gene. Counted from cysteine to phenylalanine, this CDR3 has 15 amino acids. This entry keeps only the CDR3 DNA: 45 bases, framed from base 1. The junction carries 16 bases between V and J, which are trimmed by 5 bases and 4 bases respectively. The source is a man aged 18-30 years in good health. The chain was built from TRBV7-2 and TRBJ2-3; TRBD1 is possibly the D segment (5 matching bases). Sequenced: memory CD4+ T cells sorted from blood. What this sample's cell subset or site label stands for: CD45RA-negative fraction. CDR3 region: CASSPMGRVPDTQYF. The sequence in DNA is TGTGCCAGCAGCCCAATGGGCAGGGTCCCAGATACGCAGTATTTT.